This is a list of T cell receptor beta chains from one sample in a study of cytomegalovirus exposure and HLA in healthy donors. Data came from immunoSEQ multiplex PCR; TCRdb stores just in-frame clones and leaves some out. The profile shows 95,000 or so clones, 80% to 85% of them singletons. The specimen was PBMCs. All receptors come from a woman aged 70-85 years in good health and CMV-seropositive. Both conserved end residues are part of each CDR3. Each record gives: V gene, J gene, CDR3 protein.

TRBV29-1	TRBJ2-6	CSVEASGSGANVLTF
TRBV2	TRBJ2-7	CASSEEAGGFYEQYF
TRBV29-1	TRBJ1-1	CSVQVLRGAEAFF
TRBV6-5	TRBJ2-5	CASSRGEETQYF
TRBV10-3	TRBJ2-1	CAISERLDSSYNEQFF
TRBV18	TRBJ1-1	CASSPQANTEAFF
TRBV28	TRBJ2-7	CASSRSLGVGEQYF
TRBV6-5	TRBJ2-1	CASSYSGLAGGNEQFF
TRBV30	TRBJ1-2	CAWSVGTGIYGYTF
TRBV7-2	TRBJ2-2	CASSLVQPGQGLFF
TRBV5-1	TRBJ2-3	CASSPREAGFPSSTDTQYF
TRBV18	TRBJ2-7	CASSRGQATVGEQYF
TRBV21-1	TRBJ2-1	CAALLAGAYNEQFF
TRBV7-2	TRBJ2-1	CASSLRSSGRAGDEQFF
TRBV5-1	TRBJ2-1	CASRTSGSGEQFF
TRBV7-3	TRBJ2-1	CASSIQGGNYNEQFF
TRBV19	TRBJ1-5	CASARTATGSNQPQHF